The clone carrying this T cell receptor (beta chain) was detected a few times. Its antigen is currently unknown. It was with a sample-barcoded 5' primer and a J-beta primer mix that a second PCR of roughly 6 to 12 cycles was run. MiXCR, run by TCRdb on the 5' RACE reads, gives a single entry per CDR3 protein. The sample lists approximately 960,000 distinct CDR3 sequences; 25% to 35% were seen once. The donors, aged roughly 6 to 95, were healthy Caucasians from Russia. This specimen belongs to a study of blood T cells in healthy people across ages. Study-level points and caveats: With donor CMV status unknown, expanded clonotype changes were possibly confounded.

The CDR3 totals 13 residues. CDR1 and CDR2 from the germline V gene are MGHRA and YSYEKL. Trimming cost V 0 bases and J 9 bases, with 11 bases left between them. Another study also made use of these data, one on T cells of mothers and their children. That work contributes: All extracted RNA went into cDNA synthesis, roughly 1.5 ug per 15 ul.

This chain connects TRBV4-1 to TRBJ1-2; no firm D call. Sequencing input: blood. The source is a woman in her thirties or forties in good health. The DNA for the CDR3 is TGCGCCAGCAGCCAAGAGCCACTTAGCAGCTACACCTTC. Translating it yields CASSQEPLSSYTF.